The rows below give T cell receptor beta chains drawn from one sample of a study of T-cell memory formation after mild COVID-19. From the 5' RACE reads, TCRdb called clonotypes with MiXCR, one entry per CDR3 protein. The table lists 350,000 to 400,000 distinct CDR3 sequences, about an eighth of them singletons, with around a fifth in the top ten. The specimen was PBMCs or a T cell subset sorted from them (not recorded which). The receptors were sampled from a man younger than 35 who had mild COVID-19 (a few samples of this study predate the infection). Cell type and time point are not known. Both conserved end residues are part of each CDR3. Each record gives: CDR3 protein, CDR3 DNA, clone size, D gene, V gene, J gene. The D gene is left open where the match is weak. A clone size is listed for some rows: how often the clone was seen (once, few, many), or a class if it is expanded.

CDR3: CASSPGLREKLFF; DNA: TGTGCCAGCAGTCCGGGCCTCCGGGAAAAACTGTTTTTT; size: -; D: -; V: TRBV6-5; J: TRBJ1-4
CDR3: CASSLRGATTQYF; DNA: TGTGCCAGCAGTTTGAGGGGAGCGACGACCCAGTACTTC; size: few; D: -; V: TRBV27; J: TRBJ2-5
CDR3: CASSFRQGEGNTEAFF; DNA: TGTGCCAGCAGCTTCCGACAGGGAGAAGGGAACACTGAAGCTTTCTTT; size: -; D: TRBD1; V: TRBV7-8; J: TRBJ1-1
CDR3: CASSLAVTASGNTIYF; DNA: TGTGCCAGCAGCTTAGCGGTAACAGCCTCTGGAAACACCATATATTTT; size: few; D: -; V: TRBV7-2; J: TRBJ1-3
CDR3: CASSNRDRGSAKNIQYF; DNA: TGTGCCAGCAGCAATCGCGACAGGGGATCAGCCAAAAACATTCAGTACTTC; size: -; D: -; V: TRBV21-1; J: TRBJ2-4
CDR3: CASSLGQDGAFF; DNA: TGTGCCAGCAGCTTGGGACAGGACGGAGCTTTCTTT; size: -; D: TRBD1; V: TRBV7-9; J: TRBJ1-1
CDR3: CASSQPPTETQYF; DNA: TGTGCCAGCAGTCAGCCCCCTACGGAGACCCAGTACTTC; size: few; D: -; V: TRBV6-2/TRBV6-3; J: TRBJ2-5
CDR3: CSAPGTSGGRSWDTQYF; DNA: TGCAGTGCCCCAGGGACTAGCGGGGGGCGAAGTTGGGATACGCAGTATTTT; size: -; D: TRBD2; V: TRBV20-1; J: TRBJ2-3
CDR3: CASRQVLPGTVQGGTLHF; DNA: TGCGCCAGCAGACAAGTCCTACCAGGGACAGTCCAGGGTGGGACCCTCCACTTT; size: -; D: TRBD1; V: TRBV4-3; J: TRBJ1-6
CDR3: CASSPLGTAAWEQYF; DNA: TGTGCCAGCAGCCCCCTGGGGACAGCCGCTTGGGAGCAGTACTTC; size: few; D: TRBD1; V: TRBV27; J: TRBJ2-7
CDR3: CASSWTGAGEQYF; DNA: TGTGCCAGCAGTTGGACAGGGGCAGGTGAGCAGTACTTC; size: many; D: TRBD1; V: TRBV27; J: TRBJ2-7
CDR3: CSASTGTRSYEQYF; DNA: TGCAGTGCTAGTACCGGGACACGGAGCTACGAGCAGTACTTC; size: -; D: -; V: TRBV20-1; J: TRBJ2-7
CDR3: CSASRGADGYTF; DNA: TGCAGTGCTAGTAGGGGAGCTGATGGCTACACCTTC; size: -; D: -; V: TRBV20-1; J: TRBJ1-2
CDR3: CSAAGSSGNTIYF; DNA: TGCAGCGCCGCGGGTTCCTCTGGAAACACCATATATTTT; size: few; D: -; V: TRBV29-1; J: TRBJ1-3
CDR3: CASSPAGGTGELFF; DNA: TGTGCCAGCTCACCGGCAGGAGGCACCGGGGAGCTGTTTTTT; size: -; D: -; V: TRBV18; J: TRBJ2-2
CDR3: CASGPQGLGLLEQFF; DNA: TGTGCCAGCGGACCGCAGGGACTAGGGCTTCTTGAGCAGTTCTTC; size: many; D: TRBD2; V: TRBV18; J: TRBJ2-1
CDR3: CASRDRGHEQYF; DNA: TGTGCCTCCCGGGACAGGGGGCACGAGCAGTACTTC; size: -; D: TRBD1; V: TRBV6-1; J: TRBJ2-7
CDR3: CASSQDWAEGRETQYF; DNA: TGCGCCAGCAGCCAAGATTGGGCCGAGGGAAGGGAGACCCAGTACTTC; size: many; D: -; V: TRBV4-3; J: TRBJ2-5
CDR3: CASSYKGVIYF; DNA: TGTGCCAGCAGTTACAAGGGGGTCATATATTTT; size: few; D: -; V: TRBV6-6; J: TRBJ1-3
CDR3: CASSQVEGINSPLHF; DNA: TGTGCCAGCAGCCAAGTCGAGGGGATCAATTCACCCCTCCACTTT; size: few; D: -; V: TRBV4-2; J: TRBJ1-6
CDR3: CSARPDGTDYEQYF; DNA: TGCAGTGCTAGACCCGACGGGACTGACTACGAGCAGTACTTC; size: few; D: -; V: TRBV20-1; J: TRBJ2-7
CDR3: CASSPRPAGGELFF; DNA: TGTGCCAGCAGTCCCAGACCCGCGGGCGGGGAGCTGTTTTTT; size: -; D: -; V: TRBV12-3/TRBV12-4; J: TRBJ2-2
CDR3: CASSTTSGEQFF; DNA: TGTGCCAGCAGCACAACTAGCGGAGAGCAGTTCTTC; size: -; D: TRBD2; V: TRBV6-2/TRBV6-3; J: TRBJ2-1
CDR3: CASAYRELNTEAFF; DNA: TGTGCCAGCGCCTACAGGGAGTTGAACACTGAAGCTTTCTTT; size: -; D: -; V: TRBV6-2/TRBV6-3; J: TRBJ1-1
CDR3: CASRWTNANTGELFF; DNA: TGTGCCAGCAGATGGACTAACGCGAACACCGGGGAGCTGTTTTTT; size: few; D: -; V: TRBV12-3/TRBV12-4; J: TRBJ2-2
CDR3: CASGHEQYF; DNA: TGTGCCAGCGGCCACGAGCAGTACTTC; size: many; D: -; V: TRBV6-6; J: TRBJ2-7
CDR3: CATDRLQNTEAFF; DNA: TGTGCCACGGACAGACTTCAGAACACTGAAGCTTTCTTT; size: few; D: -; V: TRBV7-9; J: TRBJ1-1
CDR3: CASSFGTGGKQPQHF; DNA: TGCGCCAGCAGCTTCGGAACAGGGGGGAAGCAGCCCCAGCATTTT; size: few; D: TRBD1; V: TRBV5-1; J: TRBJ1-5
CDR3: CASSRNRFLRGETQYF; DNA: TGCGCCAGCAGCCGAAACCGGTTTTTAAGAGGGGAGACCCAGTACTTC; size: few; D: -; V: TRBV4-3; J: TRBJ2-5
CDR3: CASSQGPYYGYTF; DNA: TGTGCCAGCAGCCAGGGACCCTACTATGGCTACACCTTC; size: many; D: -; V: TRBV3-1; J: TRBJ1-2
CDR3: CASSQAAGAGDTQYF; DNA: TGTGCCAGCAGCCAAGCTGCGGGGGCCGGAGATACGCAGTATTTT; size: many; D: -; V: TRBV4-2; J: TRBJ2-3
CDR3: CASSSIAGGYQETQYF; DNA: TGTGCCAGCAGTTCGATAGCGGGGGGGTACCAAGAGACCCAGTACTTC; size: -; D: TRBD2; V: TRBV12-3/TRBV12-4; J: TRBJ2-5
CDR3: CASRTYGTGSEAFF; DNA: TGTGCCAGCAGGACCTATGGGACAGGGAGTGAAGCTTTCTTT; size: -; D: TRBD1; V: TRBV6-2/TRBV6-3; J: TRBJ1-1
CDR3: CASTKTFYYNEQFF; DNA: TGTGCCAGCACTAAGACATTTTACTACAATGAGCAGTTCTTC; size: -; D: -; V: TRBV19; J: TRBJ2-1
CDR3: CASSRRGGIPDTQYF; DNA: TGTGCCAGCTCAAGGCGGGGGGGGATCCCAGATACGCAGTATTTT; size: many; D: TRBD2; V: TRBV6-5; J: TRBJ2-3
CDR3: CASSRDRGSTGELFF; DNA: TGTGCCAGCAGTCGGGACAGGGGGTCTACCGGGGAGCTGTTTTTT; size: -; D: TRBD1; V: TRBV6-1; J: TRBJ2-2
CDR3: CASSFDPGQPQHF; DNA: TGTGCCAGCAGCTTTGATCCTGGCCAGCCCCAGCATTTT; size: many; D: -; V: TRBV5-5; J: TRBJ1-5
CDR3: CSAPSIFRGETQYF; DNA: TGCAGTGCCCCGTCAATATTCAGGGGGGAGACCCAGTACTTC; size: -; D: TRBD1; V: TRBV20-1; J: TRBJ2-5
CDR3: CASSQDTGADTQYF; DNA: TGCGCCAGCAGCCAAGATACGGGGGCTGATACGCAGTATTTT; size: few; D: -; V: TRBV4-3; J: TRBJ2-3
CDR3: CSASRNMNTEAFF; DNA: TGCAGCGCGAGCCGAAACATGAACACTGAAGCTTTCTTT; size: few; D: -; V: TRBV29-1; J: TRBJ1-1
CDR3: CSASHLEGDAYEQYF; DNA: TGCAGTGCTAGCCACCTCGAAGGGGACGCCTACGAGCAGTACTTC; size: -; D: -; V: TRBV20-1; J: TRBJ2-7
CDR3: CASSRQDSPSGANVLTF; DNA: TGCGCCAGCAGCCGACAGGACAGTCCCTCTGGGGCCAACGTCCTGACTTTC; size: many; D: -; V: TRBV4-1; J: TRBJ2-6
CDR3: CSAPAGGYTF; DNA: TGCAGTGCCCCGGCCGGGGGCTACACCTTC; size: -; D: -; V: TRBV20-1; J: TRBJ1-2
CDR3: CSASSPGRDTQYF; DNA: TGCAGTGCTAGTTCGCCGGGGCGAGATACGCAGTATTTT; size: -; D: -; V: TRBV20-1; J: TRBJ2-3
CDR3: CASSLRPGQGSYNEQFF; DNA: TGCGCCAGCAGCCTGAGGCCGGGACAGGGCTCCTACAATGAGCAGTTCTTC; size: few; D: TRBD1; V: TRBV5-1; J: TRBJ2-1
CDR3: CASRKQGVDAEAFF; DNA: TGCGCCAGCAGGAAACAGGGGGTCGACGCTGAAGCTTTCTTT; size: many; D: TRBD1; V: TRBV5-1; J: TRBJ1-1
CDR3: CAGEIGGAGETQYF; DNA: TGTGCCGGCGAGATCGGGGGGGCGGGAGAGACCCAGTACTTC; size: few; D: TRBD2; V: TRBV2; J: TRBJ2-5
CDR3: CASSQEQGNLGAFF; DNA: TGCGCCAGCAGCCAGGAACAGGGGAATCTTGGAGCTTTCTTT; size: many; D: TRBD1; V: TRBV5-1; J: TRBJ1-1